This T cell receptor beta chain was captured by sequencing in a study of post-analysis software for immune sequencing data. Study observations and caveats: TRBV5-6, TRBV5-1 and TRBV20-1 were among four or five TRBV segments more frequent in patients than controls. Versus controls, multiple sclerosis patients showed significantly lower diversity (normalized Chao1).

CDR3 length equals 17 residues. Germline V gene sequence: CDR1 LGHNA, CDR2 YSLEER. For this clonotype: As yet, its antigen is unknown.

TCR beta cDNA libraries included unique molecular identifiers. TCRdb reprocessed the PCR reads via MiXCR and lists one record per CDR3 protein. The sample has about 770,000 distinct CDR3 sequences; 40% to 55% are singletons. What was sequenced was blood. This clonotype was obtained from a girl aged 10 to 17 with multiple sclerosis. The chain combines TRBV4-3 with TRBJ2-7, with 7 positions matching TRBD2. The DNA end favors TRBJ2-5, so the J call may be wrong. CDR3 sequence: CASSQDFGRAGEETQYF. CDR3 coding DNA: TGCGCCAGCAGCCAAGATTTTGGCCGTGCGGGAGAGGAGACCCAGTACTTC.